A few counts support the clone carrying this T cell receptor (beta chain). Its antigen is unknown. The data belong to a study of Graves' ophthalmopathy and Graves' hyperthyroidism. Study-wide findings and caveats: A model of 13 signatures distinguished ophthalmopathy from stable hyperthyroidism at 85% to 90% sensitivity and about 80% specificity. The model predicted progression of ophthalmopathy with a sensitivity of 60% to 71%, and its specificity was about 76%.

The CDR3 loop spans 17 amino acids. The V end lost 2 bases, the J end lost 6 bases, and 22 bases lay between the germline ends. The sequenced template was RNA, covering the TCR beta CDR3 region. The first round was an RT-PCR with HTBI primers, and the second round was a multiplex PCR. MiXCR, applied by TCRdb to the multiplex PCR reads, yields one record per CDR3 protein. The sample records approximately 640,000 distinct CDR3 sequences, roughly two fifths being singletons. This chain uses TRBV12-3 or TRBV12-4 with TRBJ1-1; D is unresolved. The sequenced sample consisted of peripheral blood. The clonotype comes from an adult man with Graves' ophthalmopathy. CDR3 sequence reads: CASSLRTANYRAPEAFF. For the CDR3, the DNA is TGTGCCAGCAGTTTAAGAACAGCCAACTACCGGGCGCCTGAAGCTTTCTTT.